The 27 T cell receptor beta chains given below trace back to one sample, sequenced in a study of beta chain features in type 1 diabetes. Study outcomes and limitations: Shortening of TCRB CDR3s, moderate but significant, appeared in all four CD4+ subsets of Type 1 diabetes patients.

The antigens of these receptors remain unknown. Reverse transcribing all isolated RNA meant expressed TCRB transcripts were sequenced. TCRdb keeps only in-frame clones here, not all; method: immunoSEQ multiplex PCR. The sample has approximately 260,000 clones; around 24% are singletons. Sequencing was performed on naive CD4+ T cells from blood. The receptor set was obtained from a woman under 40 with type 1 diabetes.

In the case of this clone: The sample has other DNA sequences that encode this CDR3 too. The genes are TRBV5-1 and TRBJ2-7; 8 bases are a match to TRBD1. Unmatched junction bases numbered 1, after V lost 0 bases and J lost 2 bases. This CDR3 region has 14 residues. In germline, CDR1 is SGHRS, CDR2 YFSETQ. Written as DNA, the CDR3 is TGCGCCAGCAGCTTGGGGACAGGGACCTACGAGCAGTACTTC. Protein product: CASSLGTGTYEQYF.

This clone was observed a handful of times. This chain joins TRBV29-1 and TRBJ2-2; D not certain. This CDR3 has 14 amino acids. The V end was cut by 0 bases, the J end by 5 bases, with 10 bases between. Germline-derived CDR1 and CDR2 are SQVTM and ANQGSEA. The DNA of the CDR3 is TGCAGCGTTGAAGACCGCCAGATGACCGGGGAGCTGTTTTTT. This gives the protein CSVEDRQMTGELFF.

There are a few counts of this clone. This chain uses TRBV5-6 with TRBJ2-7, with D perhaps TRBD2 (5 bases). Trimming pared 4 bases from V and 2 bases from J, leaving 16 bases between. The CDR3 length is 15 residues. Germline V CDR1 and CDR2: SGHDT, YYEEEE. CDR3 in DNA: TGTGCCAGCAGCCGGAGGCGCGTCGGGGCCTACGAGCAGTACTTC. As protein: CASSRRRVGAYEQYF.

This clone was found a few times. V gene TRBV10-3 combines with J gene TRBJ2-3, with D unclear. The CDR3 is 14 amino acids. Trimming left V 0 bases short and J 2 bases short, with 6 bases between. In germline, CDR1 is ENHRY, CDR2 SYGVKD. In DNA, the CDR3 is TGTGCCATCAGTGAGTCCCCTCCCACAGATACGCAGTATTTT. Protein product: CAISESPPTDTQYF.

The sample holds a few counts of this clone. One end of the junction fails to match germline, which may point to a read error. Here the CDR3 DNA reads TGTGCCAGCAGCCCGCCGGGACTGAGCACAGATACGCAGTATTTT. Translated: CASSPPGLSTDTQYF. The genes are TRBV4-1 and TRBJ2-3, with D tentatively TRBD2 (6 bases). The CDR3 consists of 15 residues. Germline V CDR1 and CDR2: MGHRA, YSYEKL.

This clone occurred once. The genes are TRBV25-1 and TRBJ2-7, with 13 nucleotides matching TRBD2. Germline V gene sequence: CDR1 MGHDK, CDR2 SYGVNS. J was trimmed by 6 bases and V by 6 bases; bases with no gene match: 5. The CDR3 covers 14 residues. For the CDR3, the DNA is TGTGCCAGCAGCGACACTAGCGGGAGGGTCGAGCAGTACTTC. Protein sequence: CASSDTSGRVEQYF.

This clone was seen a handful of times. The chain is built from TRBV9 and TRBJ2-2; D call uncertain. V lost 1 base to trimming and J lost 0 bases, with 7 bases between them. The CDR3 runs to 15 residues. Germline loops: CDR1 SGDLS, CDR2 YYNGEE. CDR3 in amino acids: CASSVSSANTGELFF. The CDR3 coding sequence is TGTGCCAGCAGCGTATCCAGCGCGAACACCGGGGAGCTGTTTTTT. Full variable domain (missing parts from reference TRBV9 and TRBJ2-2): DSGVTQTPKHLITATGQRVTLRCSPRSGDLSVYWYQQSLDQGLQFLIQYYNGEERAKGNILERFSAQQFPDLHSELNLSSLELGDSALYFCASSVSSANTGELFFGEGSRLTVL.

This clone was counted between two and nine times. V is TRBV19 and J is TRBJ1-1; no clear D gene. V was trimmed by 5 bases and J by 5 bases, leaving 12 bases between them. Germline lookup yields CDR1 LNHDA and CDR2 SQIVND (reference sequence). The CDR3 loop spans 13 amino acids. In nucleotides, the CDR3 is TGTGCCAGTAGTCAGACGGGGTTGACTGAAGCTTTCTTT. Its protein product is CASSQTGLTEAFF.

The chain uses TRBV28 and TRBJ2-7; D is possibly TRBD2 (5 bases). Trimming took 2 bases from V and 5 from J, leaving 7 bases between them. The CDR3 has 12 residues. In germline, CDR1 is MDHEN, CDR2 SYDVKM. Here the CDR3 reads CASSLLRDEQYF. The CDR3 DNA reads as TGTGCCAGCAGTTTACTGCGGGACGAGCAGTACTTC.

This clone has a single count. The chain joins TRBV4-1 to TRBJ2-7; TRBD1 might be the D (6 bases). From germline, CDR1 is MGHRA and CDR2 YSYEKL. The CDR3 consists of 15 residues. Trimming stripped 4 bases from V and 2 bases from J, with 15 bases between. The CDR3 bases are TGCGCCAGCAGCCGAGGACAGTTACCCACCTACGAGCAGTACTTC. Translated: CASSRGQLPTYEQYF.

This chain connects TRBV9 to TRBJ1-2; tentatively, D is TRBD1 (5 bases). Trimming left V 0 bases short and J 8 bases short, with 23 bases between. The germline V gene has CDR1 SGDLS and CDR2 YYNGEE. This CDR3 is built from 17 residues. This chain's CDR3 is CASSVDARAGMGKGYTF. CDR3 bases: TGTGCCAGCAGCGTAGACGCTCGGGCAGGGATGGGAAAGGGCTACACCTTC.

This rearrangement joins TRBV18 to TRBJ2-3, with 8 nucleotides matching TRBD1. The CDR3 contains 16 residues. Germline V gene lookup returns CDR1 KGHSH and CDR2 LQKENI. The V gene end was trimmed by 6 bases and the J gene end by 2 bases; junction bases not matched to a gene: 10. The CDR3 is CASSPIGQGLTDTQYF. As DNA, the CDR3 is TGTGCCAGCTCGCCTATCGGACAGGGACTCACAGATACGCAGTATTTT. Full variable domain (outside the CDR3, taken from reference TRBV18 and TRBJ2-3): NAGVMQNPRHLVRRRGQEARLRCSPMKGHSHVYWYRQLPEEGLKFMVYLQKENIIDESGMPKERFSAEFPKEGPSILRIQQVVRGDSAAYFCASSPIGQGLTDTQYFGPGTRLTVL.

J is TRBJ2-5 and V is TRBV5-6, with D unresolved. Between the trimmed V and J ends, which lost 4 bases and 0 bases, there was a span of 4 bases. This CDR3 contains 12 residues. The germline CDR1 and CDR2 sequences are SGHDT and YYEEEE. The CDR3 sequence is CASSRYQETQYF. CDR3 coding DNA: TGTGCCAGCAGCCGGTACCAAGAGACCCAGTACTTC.

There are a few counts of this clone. In DNA form, the CDR3 reads TGTGCCAGCAGTTACTCGAATTCAAACAATGGCTACACCTTC. Its protein is CASSYSNSNNGYTF. The chain has TRBV6-6 and TRBJ1-2, with unresolved D. The CDR3 sequence is 14 residues long. V shed 0 bases and J shed 6 bases, with 11 bases lying between them. Germline V lookup: CDR1 MNHNY, CDR2 SVGAGI (reference sequence).

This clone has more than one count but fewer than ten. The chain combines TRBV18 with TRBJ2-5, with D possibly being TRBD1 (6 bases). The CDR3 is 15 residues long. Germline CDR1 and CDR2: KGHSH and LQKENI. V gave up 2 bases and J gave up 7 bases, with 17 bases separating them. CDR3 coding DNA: TGTGCCAGCTCACCAAATACCGGGACATTAGCGACCCAGTACTTC. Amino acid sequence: CASSPNTGTLATQYF.

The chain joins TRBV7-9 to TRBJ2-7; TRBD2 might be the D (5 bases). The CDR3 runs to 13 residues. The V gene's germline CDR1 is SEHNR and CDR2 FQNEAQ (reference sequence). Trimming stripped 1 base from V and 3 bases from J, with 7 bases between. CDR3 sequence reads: CASSLVGVYEQYF. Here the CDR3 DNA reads TGTGCCAGCAGCTTAGTGGGAGTCTACGAGCAGTACTTC.

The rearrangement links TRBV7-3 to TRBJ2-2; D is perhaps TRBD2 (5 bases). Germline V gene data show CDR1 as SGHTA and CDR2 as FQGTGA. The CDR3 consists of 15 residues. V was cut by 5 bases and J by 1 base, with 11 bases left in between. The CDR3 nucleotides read TGTGCCAGCAGCCAGGCTCGGGAGAACACCGGGGAGCTGTTTTTT. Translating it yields CASSQARENTGELFF.

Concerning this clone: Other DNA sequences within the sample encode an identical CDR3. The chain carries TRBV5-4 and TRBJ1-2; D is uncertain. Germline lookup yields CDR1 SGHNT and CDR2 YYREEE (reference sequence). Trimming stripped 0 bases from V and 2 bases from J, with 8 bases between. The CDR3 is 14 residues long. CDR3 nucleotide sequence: TGTGCCAGCAGCTTGGATCCGGGGAACTATGGCTACACCTTC. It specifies CASSLDPGNYGYTF.

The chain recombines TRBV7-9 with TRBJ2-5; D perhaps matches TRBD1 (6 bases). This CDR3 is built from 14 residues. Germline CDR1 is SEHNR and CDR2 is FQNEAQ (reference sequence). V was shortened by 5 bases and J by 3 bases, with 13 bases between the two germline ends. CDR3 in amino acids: CASSPQGVEETQYF. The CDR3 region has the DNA TGTGCCAGCAGCCCACAGGGTGTCGAAGAGACCCAGTACTTC.

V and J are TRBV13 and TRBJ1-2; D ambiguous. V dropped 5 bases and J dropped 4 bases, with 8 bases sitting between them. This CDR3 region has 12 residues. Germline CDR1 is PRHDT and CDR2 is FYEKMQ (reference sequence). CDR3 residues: CASSRGSYGYTF. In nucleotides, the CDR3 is TGTGCCAGCAGCCGAGGGTCCTATGGCTACACCTTC.

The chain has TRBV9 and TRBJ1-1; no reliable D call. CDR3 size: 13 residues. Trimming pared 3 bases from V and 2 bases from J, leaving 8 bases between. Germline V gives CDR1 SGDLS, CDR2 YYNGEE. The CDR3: CASSGTRNTEAFF. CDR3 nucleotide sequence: TGTGCCAGCAGCGGGACTCGAAACACTGAAGCTTTCTTT.

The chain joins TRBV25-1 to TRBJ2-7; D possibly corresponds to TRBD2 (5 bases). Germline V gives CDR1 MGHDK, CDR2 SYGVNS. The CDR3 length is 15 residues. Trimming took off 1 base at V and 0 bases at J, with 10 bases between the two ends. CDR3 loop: CASSESGRGSYEQYF. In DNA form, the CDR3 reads TGTGCCAGCAGTGAATCCGGCCGGGGCTCCTACGAGCAGTACTTC.

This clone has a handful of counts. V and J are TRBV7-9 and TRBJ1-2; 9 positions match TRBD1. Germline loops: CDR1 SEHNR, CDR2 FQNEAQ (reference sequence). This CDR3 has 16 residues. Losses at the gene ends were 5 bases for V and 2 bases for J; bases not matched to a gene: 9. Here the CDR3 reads CASSLVPGQGNYGYTF. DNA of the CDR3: TGTGCCAGCAGCCTCGTCCCGGGACAGGGAAACTATGGCTACACCTTC.

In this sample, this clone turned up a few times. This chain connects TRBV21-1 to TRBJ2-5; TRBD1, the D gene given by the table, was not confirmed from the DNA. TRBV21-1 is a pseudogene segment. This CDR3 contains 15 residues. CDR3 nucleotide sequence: TGTGCCAGCAGCAAATCCGACAGGGTGAAGGAGACCCAGTACTTC. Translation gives CASSKSDRVKETQYF.

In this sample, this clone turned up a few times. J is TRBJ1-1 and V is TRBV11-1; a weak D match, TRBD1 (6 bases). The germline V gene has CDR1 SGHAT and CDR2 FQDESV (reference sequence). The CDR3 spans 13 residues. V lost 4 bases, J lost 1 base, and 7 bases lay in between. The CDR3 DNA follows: TGTGCCAGCAGCTCGGGACAGAACACTGAAGCTTTCTTT. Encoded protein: CASSSGQNTEAFF.

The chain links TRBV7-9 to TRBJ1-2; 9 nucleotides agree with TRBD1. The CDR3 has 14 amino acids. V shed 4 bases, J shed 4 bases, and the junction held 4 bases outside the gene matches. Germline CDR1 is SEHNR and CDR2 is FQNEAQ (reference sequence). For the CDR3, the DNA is TGTGCCAGCAGCTCGGACAGGGGACGCTATGGCTACACCTTC. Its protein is CASSSDRGRYGYTF.

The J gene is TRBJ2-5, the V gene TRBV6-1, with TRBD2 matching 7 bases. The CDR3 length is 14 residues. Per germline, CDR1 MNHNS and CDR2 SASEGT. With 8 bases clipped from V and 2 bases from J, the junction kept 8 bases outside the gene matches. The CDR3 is CASCIGGSQETQYF. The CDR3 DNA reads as TGTGCCAGCTGTATCGGGGGGTCACAAGAGACCCAGTACTTC.